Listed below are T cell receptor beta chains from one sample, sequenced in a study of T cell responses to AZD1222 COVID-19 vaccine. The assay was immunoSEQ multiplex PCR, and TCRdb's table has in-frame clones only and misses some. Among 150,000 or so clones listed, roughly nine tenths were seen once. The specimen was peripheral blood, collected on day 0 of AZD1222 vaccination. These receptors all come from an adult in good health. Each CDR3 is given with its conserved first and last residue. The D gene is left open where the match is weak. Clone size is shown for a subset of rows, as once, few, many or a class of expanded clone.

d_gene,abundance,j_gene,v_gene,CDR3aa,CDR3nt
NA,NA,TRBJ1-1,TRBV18,CASSPLADPNTEAFF,TGTGCCAGCTCACCATTAGCAGACCCGAACACTGAAGCTTTCTTT
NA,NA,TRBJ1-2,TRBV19,CASSSPLGYGYTF,TGTGCCAGTAGTTCCCCACTGGGCTATGGCTACACCTTC
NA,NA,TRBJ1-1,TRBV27,CASRPATAYTEAFF,TGTGCCAGCAGACCCGCTACAGCGTACACTGAAGCTTTCTTT
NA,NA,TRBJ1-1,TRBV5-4,CASSSAGRTEAFF,TGTGCCAGCAGCTCAGCGGGGAGGACTGAAGCTTTCTTT
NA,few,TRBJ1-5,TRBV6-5,CASSYRGTFGGPWHF,TGTGCCAGCAGTTACCGAGGGACATTCGGGGGGCCATGGCATTTT
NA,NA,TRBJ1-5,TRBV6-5,CASSYTDDQPQHF,TGTGCCAGCAGTTACACCGATGATCAGCCCCAGCATTTT
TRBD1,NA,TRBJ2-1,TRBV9,CASSVRDRGSYNEQFF,TGTGCCAGCAGCGTCCGGGACAGGGGCTCCTACAATGAGCAGTTCTTC
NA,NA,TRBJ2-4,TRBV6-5,CASRPPTGVNIQYF,TGTGCCAGCAGGCCTCCGACGGGAGTCAACATTCAGTACTTC
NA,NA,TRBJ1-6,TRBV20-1,CSASGINSPLHF,TGCAGTGCTAGTGGTATTAATTCACCCCTCCACTTT
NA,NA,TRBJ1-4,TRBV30,CAWSRDGFNEKLFF,TGTGCCTGGAGTAGGGACGGGTTTAATGAAAAACTGTTTTTT
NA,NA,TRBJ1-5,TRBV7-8,CASSSGTGISNQPQHF,TGTGCCAGCAGCTCCGGGACTGGGATTAGCAATCAGCCCCAGCATTTT
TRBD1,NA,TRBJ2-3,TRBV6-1,CASSGPGTGYPDTQYF,TGTGCCAGCAGTGGCCCCGGGACAGGGTACCCAGATACGCAGTATTTT
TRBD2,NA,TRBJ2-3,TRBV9,CASSVAGGPGDTQYF,TGTGCCAGCAGCGTGGCGGGGGGGCCGGGAGATACGCAGTATTTT
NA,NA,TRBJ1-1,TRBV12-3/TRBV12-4,CASSLRVREAFF,TGTGCCAGCAGTTTACGGGTCCGAGAAGCTTTCTTT
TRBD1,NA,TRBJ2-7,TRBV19,CAAGAGTGGEQYF,TGTGCCGCCGGAGCCGGGACAGGGGGCGAGCAGTACTTC
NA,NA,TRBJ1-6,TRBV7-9,CASSGYNSPLHF,TGTGCCAGCAGCGGTTATAATTCACCCCTCCACTTT
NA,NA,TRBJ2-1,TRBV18,CASSRYNGGGTSEQFF,TGTGCCAGCTCACGGTATAATGGAGGGGGTACAAGTGAGCAGTTCTTC
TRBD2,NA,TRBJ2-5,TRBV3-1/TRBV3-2,CASRPSGGAGETQYF,TGTGCCAGCAGGCCTAGCGGGGGGGCCGGGGAGACCCAGTACTTC
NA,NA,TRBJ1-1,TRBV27,CASSPIGRGRDTEAFF,TGTGCCAGCAGTCCAATAGGTCGGGGGCGCGACACTGAAGCTTTCTTT
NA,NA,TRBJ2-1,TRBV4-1,CASSQDRLVGREQFF,TGCGCCAGCAGCCAAGATCGGCTAGTTGGGAGAGAGCAGTTCTTC
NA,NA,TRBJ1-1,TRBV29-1,CSVVGGLAEAFF,TGCAGCGTTGTAGGCGGTCTCGCTGAAGCTTTCTTT
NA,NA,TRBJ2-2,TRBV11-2,CASSLVWLPNTGELFF,TGTGCCAGCAGCTTAGTTTGGTTGCCGAACACCGGGGAGCTGTTTTTT
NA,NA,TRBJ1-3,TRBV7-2,CASSLARLSGNTIYF,TGTGCCAGCAGCTTAGCGCGGCTCTCTGGAAACACCATATATTTT
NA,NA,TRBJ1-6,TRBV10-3,CAIRTANPLSSYNSPLHF,TGTGCCATCAGAACAGCTAACCCGTTAAGCTCCTATAATTCACCCCTCCACTTT
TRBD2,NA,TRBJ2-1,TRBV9,CASSVDWAGVYNEQFF,TGTGCCAGCAGCGTAGATTGGGCGGGAGTTTACAATGAGCAGTTCTTC
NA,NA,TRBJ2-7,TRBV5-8,CASSPGAGNYEQYF,TGTGCCAGCAGCCCCGGGGCAGGGAACTACGAGCAGTACTTC
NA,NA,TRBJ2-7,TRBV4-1,CASSQRQDSYEQYF,TGCGCCAGCAGCCAAAGACAGGACTCCTACGAGCAGTACTTC
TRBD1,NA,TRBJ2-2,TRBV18,CASSPLAGGADKLFF,TGTGCCAGCTCACCACTTGCAGGGGGCGCGGATAAGCTGTTTTTT
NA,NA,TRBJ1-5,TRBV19,CAARGPSQPQHF,TGTGCCGCAAGGGGTCCGTCCCAGCCCCAGCATTTT
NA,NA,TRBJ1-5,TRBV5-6,CASSRVFDQPQHF,TGTGCCAGCAGCAGGGTTTTCGATCAGCCCCAGCATTTT
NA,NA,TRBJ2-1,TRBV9,CASSVGLSRSDNEQFF,TGTGCCAGCAGCGTAGGGCTCTCTCGAAGTGACAATGAGCAGTTCTTC
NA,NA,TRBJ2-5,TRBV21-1,CASSKTMCQDRVGETQYF,TGTGCCAGCAGCAAAACGATGTGCCAGGACAGGGTGGGTGAGACCCAGTACTTC
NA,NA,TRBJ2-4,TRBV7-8,CASSPRTEGAIQYF,TGTGCCAGCAGCCCCAGGACGGAGGGAGCCATTCAGTACTTC
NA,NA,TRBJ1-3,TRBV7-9,CASRPPMTGNTIYF,TGTGCCAGCAGGCCACCGATGACTGGAAACACCATATATTTT
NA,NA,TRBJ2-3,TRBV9,CASSVEETISTDTQYF,TGTGCCAGCAGCGTAGAGGAGACGATAAGCACAGATACGCAGTATTTT
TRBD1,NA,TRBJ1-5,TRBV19,CASSISGTGGSNQPQHF,TGTGCCAGTAGTATAAGTGGGACAGGGGGCAGCAATCAGCCCCAGCATTTT
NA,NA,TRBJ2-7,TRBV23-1,CASSQSRTVNSYEQYF,TGCGCCAGCAGTCAATCTAGGACGGTAAACTCCTACGAGCAGTACTTC
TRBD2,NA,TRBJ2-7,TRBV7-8,CASSLAGLAGVVSYEQYF,TGTGCCAGCAGCTTAGCGGGACTAGCGGGAGTTGTTTCTTACGAGCAGTACTTC
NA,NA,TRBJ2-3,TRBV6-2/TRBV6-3,CASSQTQRRTDTQYF,TGTGCCAGCAGTCAGACCCAGAGGCGCACAGATACGCAGTATTTT
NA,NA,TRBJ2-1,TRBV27,CASSEPGGSSYNEQFF,TGTGCCAGCAGTGAACCCGGGGGAAGCTCCTACAATGAGCAGTTCTTC
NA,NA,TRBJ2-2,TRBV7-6,CASSLDAGELFF,TGTGCCAGCAGCTTAGACGCCGGGGAGCTGTTTTTT
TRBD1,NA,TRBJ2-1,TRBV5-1,CASSSGTDLNEQFF,TGCGCCAGCAGCTCCGGGACAGATCTCAATGAGCAGTTCTTC
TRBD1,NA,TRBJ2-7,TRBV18,CASSQRQGSTYEQYF,TGTGCCAGCTCGCAAAGACAGGGAAGCACCTACGAGCAGTACTTC
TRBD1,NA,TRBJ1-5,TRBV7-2,CASSPGTGQGRQPQHF,TGTGCCAGCAGCCCCGGTACGGGACAGGGAAGGCAGCCCCAGCATTTT
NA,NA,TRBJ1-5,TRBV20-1,CSASNQNNQPQHF,TGCAGTGCTAGTAATCAGAACAATCAGCCCCAGCATTTT
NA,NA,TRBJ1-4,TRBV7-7,CASSLALSEKLFF,TGTGCCAGCAGCTTAGCGTTGTCCGAAAAACTGTTTTTT
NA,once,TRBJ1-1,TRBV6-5,CASSQGRYEAFF,TGTGCCAGCAGTCAGGGACGCTATGAAGCTTTCTTT
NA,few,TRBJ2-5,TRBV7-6,CASSRVGGTGETQYF,TGTGCCAGCTCCCGGGTCGGAGGGACGGGTGAGACCCAGTACTTC
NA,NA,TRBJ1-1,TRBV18,CASSPLQGSGEAFF,TGTGCCAGCTCACCACTTCAGGGCTCCGGTGAAGCTTTCTTT
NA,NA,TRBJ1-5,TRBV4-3,CASSQDLWGQVGKQPQHF,TGCGCCAGCAGCCAAGATCTGTGGGGCCAGGTCGGTAAACAGCCCCAGCATTTT
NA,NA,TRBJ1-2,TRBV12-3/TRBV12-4,CASSLFPSYTF,TGTGCCAGCAGTCTATTCCCAAGCTACACCTTC
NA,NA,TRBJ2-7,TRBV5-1,CASSPGPGLYYEQYF,TGCGCCAGCAGCCCAGGGCCGGGCTTGTATTACGAGCAGTACTTC
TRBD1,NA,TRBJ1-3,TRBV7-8,CASSLARLEFRDSNSGNTIYF,TGTGCCAGCAGCTTAGCTAGGTTAGAGTTTCGGGACAGCAACTCTGGAAACACCATATATTTT
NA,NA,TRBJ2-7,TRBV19,CASSIGTPSYEQYF,TGTGCCAGTAGTATAGGAACCCCCTCCTACGAGCAGTACTTC
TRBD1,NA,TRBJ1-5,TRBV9,CASSVGDRDNQPQHF,TGTGCCAGCAGCGTAGGGGACAGAGACAATCAGCCCCAGCATTTT
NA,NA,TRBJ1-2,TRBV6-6,CASSKPDYGYTF,TGTGCCAGCAGTAAGCCAGACTATGGCTACACCTTC
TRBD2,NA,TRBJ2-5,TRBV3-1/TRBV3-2,CASSKGTSGGLQETQYF,TGTGCCAGCAGCAAAGGGACTAGCGGGGGGCTCCAAGAGACCCAGTACTTC
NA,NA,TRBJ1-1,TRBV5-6,CASSYNRLNTEAFF,TGTGCCAGCAGCTATAACAGATTAAACACTGAAGCTTTCTTT
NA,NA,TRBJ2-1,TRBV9,CASSVATSEQFF,TGTGCCAGCAGCGTAGCCACTAGTGAGCAGTTCTTC
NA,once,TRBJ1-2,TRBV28,CASSVSNYGYTF,TGTGCCAGCAGTGTTAGTAACTATGGCTACACCTTC